Listed below are T cell receptor beta chains from one sample, sequenced in a study of early T cells in non-severe SARS-CoV-2 infection. MiXCR was run by TCRdb on the 5' RACE reads, yielding one entry per CDR3 protein. The profile shows tens of thousands of distinct CDR3 sequences, 16% of them singletons. This specimen consisted of whole blood, obtained at baseline. These receptors were obtained from an adult who was a healthcare worker with PCR-confirmed SARS-CoV-2 infection or an uninfected control (not recorded which). Each CDR3 is given with its conserved first and last residue. The D gene is left open where the match is weak. The size entry is marked missing in some rows and otherwise reads once, few, many or a size class.

d_call j_call v_call clone_size cdr3_aa cdr3_nt
. TRBJ2-3 TRBV6-6 . CASRSHASATDTQYF TGTGCCAGCAGATCACACGCTAGTGCCACAGATACGCAGTATTTT
. TRBJ1-4 TRBV27 . CASSSARGVGKLFF TGTGCCAGCAGCTCCGCCAGGGGCGTCGGAAAACTGTTTTTT
TRBD2 TRBJ2-3 TRBV28 . CASSSYGGLVTDTQYF TGTGCCAGCAGTTCCTACGGGGGACTAGTAACAGATACGCAGTATTTT
. TRBJ2-3 TRBV28 few CASSLFPGISTDTQYF TGTGCCAGCAGTTTATTTCCGGGGATAAGCACAGATACGCAGTATTTT
. TRBJ2-3 TRBV19 many CASSNTDTQYF TGTGCCAGCAGTAACACAGATACGCAGTATTTT
. TRBJ2-2 TRBV12-3/TRBV12-4 . CASRRLGQFMNTGELFF TGTGCCAGCAGACGATTAGGACAGTTCATGAACACCGGGGAGCTGTTTTTT
. TRBJ2-1 TRBV6-6 few CASSPFSANEQFF TGTGCCAGCAGTCCCTTCAGCGCCAATGAGCAGTTCTTC
TRBD2 TRBJ2-4 TRBV28 . CASSTLAASVNIQYF TGTGCCAGCAGTACACTAGCGGCCTCCGTAAACATTCAGTACTTC
. TRBJ2-7 TRBV10-3 few CAISESGSGRPYEQYF TGTGCCATCAGTGAGTCAGGGTCGGGGCGGCCCTACGAGCAGTACTTC
TRBD1 TRBJ2-1 TRBV12-3/TRBV12-4 few CASSHPGQGNNEQFF TGTGCCAGCAGTCATCCGGGACAGGGGAACAATGAGCAGTTCTTC
. TRBJ1-1 TRBV28 few CASSFRVNTEAFF TGTGCCAGCAGTTTCAGGGTGAACACTGAAGCTTTCTTT
TRBD1 TRBJ1-2 TRBV4-1 few CASSLTPDRNGYTF TGCGCCAGCAGCCTAACCCCGGACAGGAATGGCTACACCTTC
. TRBJ1-1 TRBV27 few CASSLSFGLEAFF TGTGCCAGCAGTTTATCGTTCGGACTTGAAGCTTTCTTT
. TRBJ1-1 TRBV5-1 few CASSLGTPGAEAFF TGCGCCAGCAGCTTGGGAACCCCTGGGGCTGAAGCTTTCTTT
. TRBJ2-7 TRBV4-3 . CASSQNWAPYSYEQYF TGCGCCAGCAGCCAAAATTGGGCCCCTTACTCCTACGAGCAGTACTTC
. TRBJ1-5 TRBV6-1 . CASEGNQPQHF TGTGCCAGCGAGGGGAATCAGCCCCAGCATTTT
TRBD2 TRBJ2-3 TRBV5-4 . CASSLAPGLAGDTQYF TGTGCCAGCAGCTTGGCTCCGGGACTAGCGGGAGATACGCAGTATTTT
. TRBJ2-3 TRBV6-4 few CASSVISGGDTQYF TGTGCCAGCAGTGTAATCTCAGGAGGAGATACGCAGTATTTT
. TRBJ1-1 TRBV6-5 few CASMDIMNTEAFF TGTGCCAGCATGGATATAATGAACACTGAAGCTTTCTTT
TRBD1 TRBJ2-7 TRBV28 few CASTTVDRASSYEQYF TGTGCCAGCACGACTGTTGACAGGGCTTCTTCCTACGAGCAGTACTTC
. TRBJ2-1 TRBV28 . CASRERSSYNEQFF TGTGCCAGCAGGGAGCGGAGCTCCTACAATGAGCAGTTCTTC
. TRBJ1-6 TRBV4-1 few CASSQGGNYNSPLHF TGCGCCAGCAGCCAAGGGGGAAACTATAATTCACCCCTCCACTTT
. TRBJ2-7 TRBV28 . CASGGHPYEQYF TGTGCCAGCGGAGGACACCCCTACGAGCAGTACTTC
. TRBJ1-6 TRBV5-6 . CTSSLFGAGLNSPLHF TGTACCAGCAGCTTGTTTGGGGCCGGGTTGAATTCACCCCTCCACTTT
. TRBJ2-3 TRBV10-1 few CASSPEPLATQYF TGCGCCAGCAGTCCGGAACCCTTAGCTACGCAGTATTTT
. TRBJ2-7 TRBV12-3/TRBV12-4 many CASSQREVSPYEQYF TGTGCCAGCAGTCAACGAGAAGTCTCTCCCTACGAGCAGTACTTC
TRBD1 TRBJ1-6 TRBV6-2/TRBV6-3 . CASYDIGQGHSPLHF TGTGCCAGCTACGATATCGGACAGGGGCATTCACCCCTCCACTTT
. TRBJ1-6 TRBV20-1 . CSAIMSSYNSPLHF TGCAGTGCTATTATGAGCTCCTATAATTCACCCCTCCACTTT
TRBD1 TRBJ2-7 TRBV7-9 . CASSLVGQGYEQYF TGTGCCAGCAGCTTAGTCGGACAGGGGTACGAGCAGTACTTC
. TRBJ2-5 TRBV28 . CASVGQGNQETQYF TGTGCCAGCGTAGGGCAGGGGAATCAAGAGACCCAGTACTTC
TRBD1 TRBJ1-1 TRBV20-1 many CSARSAGDRNTEAFF TGCAGTGCTAGATCCGCGGGGGACAGGAACACTGAAGCTTTCTTT
TRBD2 TRBJ2-3 TRBV19 few CASTTIAGGPDTQYF TGTGCCAGTACCACAATAGCGGGAGGGCCGGATACGCAGTATTTT
TRBD1 TRBJ2-2 TRBV28 . CASSPTGSGELFF TGTGCCAGCAGTCCGACAGGGTCCGGGGAGCTGTTTTTT
. TRBJ2-7 TRBV5-6 . CASSHGSYEQYF TGTGCCAGCAGCCACGGGTCCTACGAGCAGTACTTC
. TRBJ2-1 TRBV7-9 many CASSFLYNEQFF TGTGCCAGCAGCTTCCTTTACAATGAGCAGTTCTTC
TRBD1 TRBJ1-2 TRBV6-1 . CASSWDRGANYGYTF TGTGCCAGCTCATGGGACAGAGGGGCTAACTATGGCTACACCTTC
TRBD2 TRBJ2-5 TRBV25-1 many CASSGLAGVYETQYF TGTGCCAGCAGTGGGCTAGCGGGAGTTTATGAGACCCAGTACTTC
. TRBJ2-5 TRBV7-2 few CASSSWGFLPETQYF TGTGCCAGCAGCTCCTGGGGCTTTTTACCGGAGACCCAGTACTTC
. TRBJ2-7 TRBV28 . CASSAVAHEQYF TGTGCCAGCAGTGCAGTCGCCCACGAGCAGTACTTC
. TRBJ2-7 TRBV6-5 . CASRQLARSSYEQYF TGTGCCAGCAGGCAGCTAGCGAGGAGCTCCTACGAGCAGTACTTC
TRBD1 TRBJ2-3 TRBV12-3/TRBV12-4 few CASSFEPGQGSDTQYF TGTGCCAGCAGTTTCGAACCGGGACAGGGTTCAGATACGCAGTATTTT
. TRBJ2-7 TRBV4-1 few CASSQGLIYEQYF TGCGCCAGCAGCCAGGGACTCATCTACGAGCAGTACTTC
TRBD2 TRBJ2-5 TRBV9 . CASSYSSSGLTQETQNF TGTGCCAGCAGCTACTCAAGTTCGGGACTAACCCAAGAGACCCAGAACTTC